This is a list of T cell receptor beta chains from one sample in a study of T cells after yellow fever vaccination. TCRdb re-called the 5' RACE reads with MiXCR, one entry per CDR3 protein. Of around 550,000 distinct CDR3 sequences in the sample, roughly a fifth were seen once. The specimen comprised PBMCs, sampled 15 days after the yellow fever booster vaccination. Receptors were obtained from a man aged 25-45 years who received the YFV17D yellow fever vaccine. Each CDR3 is given with its conserved first and last residue. The D gene is left open where the match is weak. Clone size is given for some rows only: seen once, a few or many times, or a class if the clone is expanded.

14 | TRBJ2-3 | TRBV9 | NA | NA | TGTGCCAGCAGCGTAGGCCCATCCGTGGATACGCAGTATTTT | CASSVGPSVDTQYF
12 | TRBJ2-1 | TRBV14 | few | NA | TGTGCCAGCAGCCACACTAGTTATGAGCAGTTCTTC | CASSHTSYEQFF
12 | TRBJ2-1 | TRBV7-2 | NA | NA | TGTGCCAGCAGCTTAGTTTCCTATGAGCAGTTCTTC | CASSLVSYEQFF
14 | TRBJ1-1 | TRBV30 | once | NA | TGTGCCTGGAGCCTACTTGACATGAACACTGAAGCTTTCTTT | CAWSLLDMNTEAFF
16 | TRBJ2-2 | TRBV7-9 | few | TRBD2 | TGTGCCAGCGGAGCTAGCGGGAGCGGGAACACCGGGGAGCTGTTTTTT | CASGASGSGNTGELFF
18 | TRBJ2-1 | TRBV11-2 | NA | TRBD2 | TGTGCCAGCAGCTCCACCTCGTCGACTAGCGGGTCCCTTCGGGAGCAGTTCTTC | CASSSTSSTSGSLREQFF
15 | TRBJ2-1 | TRBV7-9 | NA | TRBD2 | TGTGCCAGCAGCTTCAGAACTAGCGGGAGCTATGAGCAGTTCTTC | CASSFRTSGSYEQFF
11 | TRBJ1-1 | TRBV25-1 | once | NA | TGTGCCAGCTTCGGGAACACTGAAGCTTTCTTT | CASFGNTEAFF
16 | TRBJ1-3 | TRBV3-1 | few | NA | TGTGCCAGCACCGTAAACCTCGACAACTCTGGAAACACCATATATTTT | CASTVNLDNSGNTIYF
13 | TRBJ1-2 | TRBV20-1 | NA | TRBD1 | TGCAGTGCTAGTTTGGGGACAGGGTATGGCTACACCTTC | CSASLGTGYGYTF
14 | TRBJ2-7 | TRBV20-1 | NA | NA | TGCAGTGCTAGTGGACGAAAGCGGAACTACGAGCAGTACTTC | CSASGRKRNYEQYF
14 | TRBJ2-2 | TRBV6-1 | few | NA | TGTGCCAGCAGAGGACCTCCCGCCACCGGGGAGCTGTTTTTT | CASRGPPATGELFF
16 | TRBJ1-1 | TRBV27 | NA | NA | TGTGCCAGCAGTCCCCTGGACGGGTCCATGAACACTGAAGCTTTCTTT | CASSPLDGSMNTEAFF
14 | TRBJ2-7 | TRBV7-9 | few | NA | TGTGCCAGCAGCTCGGGGGCCCTCTCCTACGAGCAGTACTTC | CASSSGALSYEQYF
15 | TRBJ2-3 | TRBV5-1 | NA | NA | TGCGCCAGCAGCTTGGATGACCCTAGCACAGATACGCAGTATTTT | CASSLDDPSTDTQYF
14 | TRBJ2-3 | TRBV18 | NA | NA | TGTGCCAGCTCACCGAACCGACAGTCAGATACGCAGTATTTT | CASSPNRQSDTQYF
15 | TRBJ2-5 | TRBV4-2 | few | NA | TGTGCCAGCAGCCAAGATCTAGGGCGTTCAGAGACCCAGTACTTC | CASSQDLGRSETQYF
13 | TRBJ2-3 | TRBV7-9 | few | NA | TGTGCCAGCAGCTTTGGGTTTCCAGATACGCAGTATTTT | CASSFGFPDTQYF
16 | TRBJ2-7 | TRBV18 | few | NA | TGTGCCAGCTCACCGAGGGAAGGACACTTCTCCTACGAGCAGTACTTC | CASSPREGHFSYEQYF
14 | TRBJ2-3 | TRBV6-5 | NA | NA | TGTGCCAGCAGTTACACACCCTCCACAGATACGCAGTATTTT | CASSYTPSTDTQYF
17 | TRBJ2-4 | TRBV6-2/TRBV6-3 | few | NA | TGTGCCAGCAGTTACTCTGATAGAGCTGAAACCAAAAACATTCAGTACTTC | CASSYSDRAETKNIQYF
15 | TRBJ2-5 | TRBV9 | many | NA | TGTGCCAGCAGCGTAGACGCCAGACCCCAAGAGACCCAGTACTTC | CASSVDARPQETQYF
15 | TRBJ2-3 | TRBV7-9 | NA | TRBD2 | TGTGCCAGCACCACTAGCGGGAGTCGTACAGATACGCAGTATTTT | CASTTSGSRTDTQYF
11 | TRBJ2-2 | TRBV19 | few | NA | TGTGCCAGTAGCCAACTTCGGGAGCTGTTTTTT | CASSQLRELFF
14 | TRBJ2-7 | TRBV7-9 | few | NA | TGTGCCAGCAGCTTCCGGGACCCCCCTTACGAGCAGTACTTC | CASSFRDPPYEQYF
12 | TRBJ2-1 | TRBV28 | few | NA | TGTGCCAGCAGCTCCCAGGTGAATGAGCAGTTCTTC | CASSSQVNEQFF
14 | TRBJ2-2 | TRBV6-5 | NA | NA | TGTGCCAGCAGTTGGAACCGCGGCACCGGGGAGCTGTTTTTT | CASSWNRGTGELFF
16 | TRBJ2-2 | TRBV20-1 | NA | NA | TGCAGTGCCAGAGGCACAGGGAATGTAGGGTACGGGGAGCTGTTTTTT | CSARGTGNVGYGELFF